This TCR beta chain came from a study of T-cell reconstitution after alpha-beta-depleted transplantation in children. As it was prepared, the TCRbeta library received unique molecular identifiers. One entry per CDR3 protein, called by TCRdb with MiXCR from the PCR reads. The sample includes roughly 100,000 distinct CDR3 sequences, roughly 7.7% of them seen just once. This clonotype came up many times. CDR3 size: 12 residues. V was clipped by 4 bases and J by 7 bases, with 9 bases between them. The germline CDR1 and CDR2 sequences are SGHRS and YFSETQ. This clonotype was sampled from a human donor who donated a stem cell graft to a child with congenital amegakaryocytic thrombocytopenia. The input for sequencing was PBMCs from the stem cell graft donor, taken from the stem cell graft. The chain uses TRBV5-1 and TRBJ2-1; D is perhaps TRBD1 (5 bases). CDR3 sequence: CASSLTENEQFF. CDR3 DNA: TGCGCCAGCAGCCTGACAGAGAATGAGCAGTTCTTC.